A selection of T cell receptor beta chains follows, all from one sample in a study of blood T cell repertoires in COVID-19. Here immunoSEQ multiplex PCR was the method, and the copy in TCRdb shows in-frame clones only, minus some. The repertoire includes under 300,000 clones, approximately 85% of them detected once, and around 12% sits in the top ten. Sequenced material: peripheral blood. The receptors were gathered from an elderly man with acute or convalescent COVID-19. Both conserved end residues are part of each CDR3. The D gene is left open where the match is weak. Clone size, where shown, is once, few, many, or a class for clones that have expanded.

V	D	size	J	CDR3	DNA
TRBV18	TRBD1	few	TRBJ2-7	CASSPMTGNHEQYF	TGTGCCAGCTCACCCATGACAGGGAACCACGAGCAGTACTTC
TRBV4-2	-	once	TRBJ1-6	CASSQDVGDSSSYNSPLHF	TGTGCCAGCAGCCAAGATGTCGGCGACAGCAGCTCCTATAATTCACCCCTCCACTTT
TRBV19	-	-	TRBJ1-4	CASTPLGSVEKLFF	TGTGCCAGTACCCCCCTTGGTTCGGTTGAAAAACTGTTTTTT
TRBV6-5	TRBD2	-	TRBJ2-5	CASSYSSGGQETQYF	TGTGCCAGCAGTTACTCATCGGGGGGGCAAGAGACCCAGTACTTC
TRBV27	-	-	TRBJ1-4	CASSFAGVNEKLFF	TGTGCCAGCAGTTTTGCGGGGGTTAATGAAAAACTGTTTTTT
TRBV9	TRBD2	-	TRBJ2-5	CASSVVDGGAPETQYF	TGTGCCAGCAGCGTAGTTGACGGGGGGGCCCCGGAGACCCAGTACTTC
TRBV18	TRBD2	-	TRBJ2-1	CASSPEGLAGGQLYNEQFF	TGTGCCAGCTCACCGGAAGGGCTAGCGGGGGGCCAACTCTACAATGAGCAGTTCTTC
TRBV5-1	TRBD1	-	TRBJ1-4	CASSLTGPNEKLFF	TGCGCCAGCAGTCTGACAGGGCCTAATGAAAAACTGTTTTTT
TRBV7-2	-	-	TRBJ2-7	CASSPGLFYEQYF	TGTGCCAGCAGCCCTGGACTCTTCTACGAGCAGTACTTC
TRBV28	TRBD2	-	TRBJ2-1	CASSSGLAGQGEQFF	TGTGCCAGCAGCTCGGGACTAGCGGGTCAAGGCGAGCAGTTCTTC
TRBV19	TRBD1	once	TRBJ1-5	CASSTTGGAGQPQHF	TGTGCCAGTAGTACGACAGGGGGCGCGGGTCAGCCCCAGCATTTT
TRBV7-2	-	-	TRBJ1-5	CASSLTGPNQPQHF	TGTGCCAGCAGCTTAACAGGGCCCAATCAGCCCCAGCATTTT
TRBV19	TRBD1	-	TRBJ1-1	CASSVTGGVNTEAFF	TGTGCCAGTAGTGTAACAGGGGGGGTTAACACTGAAGCTTTCTTT
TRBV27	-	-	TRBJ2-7	CASSTFGSASYEQYF	TGTGCCAGCAGTACCTTCGGGTCTGCCTCCTACGAGCAGTACTTC
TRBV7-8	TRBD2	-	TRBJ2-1	CASSLSGGALDEQFF	TGTGCCAGCAGCTTATCCGGGGGGGCGTTGGATGAGCAGTTCTTC
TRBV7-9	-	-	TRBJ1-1	CASSLALEAFF	TGTGCCAGCAGCCTAGCCCTTGAAGCTTTCTTT
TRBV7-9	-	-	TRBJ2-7	CASSFSGGRYEQYF	TGTGCCAGCAGCTTTTCGGGGGGCCGGTACGAGCAGTACTTC
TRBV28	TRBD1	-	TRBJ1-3	CASSDMTGDGNTIYF	TGTGCCAGCAGCGATATGACAGGGGATGGAAACACCATATATTTT
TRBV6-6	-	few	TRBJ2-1	CATTQANEQFF	TGTGCCACGACACAGGCTAATGAGCAGTTCTTC
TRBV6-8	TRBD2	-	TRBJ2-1	CASSRGSGGNNEQFF	TGTGCCAGCAGCAGGGGAAGCGGGGGCAACAATGAGCAGTTCTTC
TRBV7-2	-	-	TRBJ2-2	CASSLVGDAVNTGELFF	TGTGCCAGCAGCTTAGTAGGGGATGCCGTGAACACCGGGGAGCTGTTTTTT
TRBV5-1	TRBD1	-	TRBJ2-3	CATCPKDRGTDTQYF	TGCGCCACCTGCCCTAAGGACAGGGGCACAGATACGCAGTATTTT
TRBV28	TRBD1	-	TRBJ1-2	CASSFPIGQGDGYTF	TGTGCCAGCAGTTTTCCCATCGGACAGGGGGACGGCTACACCTTC
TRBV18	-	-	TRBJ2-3	CASSPAGADTQYF	TGTGCCAGCTCACCGGCTGGGGCCGATACGCAGTATTTT